This TCR beta chain emerged from a study of cytomegalovirus exposure and HLA in healthy donors. Background on the study: Earlier findings included about 120 million unique TCR beta sequences obtained from 150 million to 200 million T cells.

Per germline, CDR1 LGHNA and CDR2 YSLEER. The germline V and J ends were trimmed by 0 bases and 4 bases, with 9 bases remaining between them. This CDR3 region has 14 residues. With regard to this clone: The target antigen is unknown.

Broader study findings: Analyzed later, association rates of TCRs varied across HLA loci, with DRB1 most and HLA-C fewest.

13 Jbeta primers and 60 Vbeta primers were used for the PCR. Assay: immunoSEQ multiplex PCR; the TCRdb copy retains only in-frame clones and omits some. This repertoire shows 150,000 to 250,000 clones, 79% found once; its top ten account for 1.5%. The V gene is TRBV4-3, the J gene TRBJ1-2; possibly TRBD1 for D (6 bases). This sequence originates from a girl aged 10 to 17 in good health and CMV-seropositive. The sample was PBMCs. CDR3 bases: TGCGCCAGCAGCCAAGAGAAGGGGGTCTATGGCTACACCTTC. Protein sequence: CASSQEKGVYGYTF.